Described below is a single T cell receptor beta chain sequence and its context. Its target is not known. The data stem from a study of OX40 agonist ivuxolimab in advanced cancers. Looking at the study overall: Every 2 weeks, patients got intravenous ivuxolimab at one of six dose levels (0.01-10 mg/kg). Three partial responders included one hepatocellular carcinoma patient and two cutaneous melanoma patients.

Clones were sequenced by immunoSEQ multiplex PCR, and TCRdb holds only the in-frame ones, with some missing. The table lists about 88,000 clones, about 86% of them singletons. Study-wide results and caveats: The study observed clonal expansion of CD4+ and CD8+ blood T cells by week 6 at 0.1 to 3.0 mg/kg. Patients with a partial response at 0.1-3.0 mg/kg had among the lowest clonal expansion.

The TCR was taken from an adult with an advanced solid tumor such as melanoma, head and neck, liver or kidney cancer. Source: CD4+ or CD8+ T cells sorted from blood, taken in a trial of the OX40 agonist ivuxolimab.

The CDR3 region is CASSPAGQKETQYF. CDR3 DNA sequence: TGTGCCAGCAGCCCCGCGGGACAGAAAGAGACCCAGTACTTC. The rearrangement joins TRBV7-2 to TRBJ2-5; maybe TRBD1 (7 bases). CDR1 and CDR2 (germline): SGHTA, FQGNSA. This CDR3 is built from 14 residues. Trimming pared 5 bases from V and 3 bases from J, leaving 13 bases between.